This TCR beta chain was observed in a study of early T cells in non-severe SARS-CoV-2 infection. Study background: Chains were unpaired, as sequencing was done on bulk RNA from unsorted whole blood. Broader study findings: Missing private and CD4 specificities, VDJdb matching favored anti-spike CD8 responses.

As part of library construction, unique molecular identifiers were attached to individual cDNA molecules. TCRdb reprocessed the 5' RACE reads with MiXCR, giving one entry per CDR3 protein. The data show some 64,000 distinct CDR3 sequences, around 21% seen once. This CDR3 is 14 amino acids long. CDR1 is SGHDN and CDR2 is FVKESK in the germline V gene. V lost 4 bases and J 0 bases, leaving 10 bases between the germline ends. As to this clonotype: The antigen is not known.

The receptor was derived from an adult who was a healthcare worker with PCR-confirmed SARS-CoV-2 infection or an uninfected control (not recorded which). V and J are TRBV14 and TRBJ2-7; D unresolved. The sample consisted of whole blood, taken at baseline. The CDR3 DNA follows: TGTGCCAGCAGCCGCACCGGGCCCTCCTACGAGCAGTACTTC. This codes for CASSRTGPSYEQYF.